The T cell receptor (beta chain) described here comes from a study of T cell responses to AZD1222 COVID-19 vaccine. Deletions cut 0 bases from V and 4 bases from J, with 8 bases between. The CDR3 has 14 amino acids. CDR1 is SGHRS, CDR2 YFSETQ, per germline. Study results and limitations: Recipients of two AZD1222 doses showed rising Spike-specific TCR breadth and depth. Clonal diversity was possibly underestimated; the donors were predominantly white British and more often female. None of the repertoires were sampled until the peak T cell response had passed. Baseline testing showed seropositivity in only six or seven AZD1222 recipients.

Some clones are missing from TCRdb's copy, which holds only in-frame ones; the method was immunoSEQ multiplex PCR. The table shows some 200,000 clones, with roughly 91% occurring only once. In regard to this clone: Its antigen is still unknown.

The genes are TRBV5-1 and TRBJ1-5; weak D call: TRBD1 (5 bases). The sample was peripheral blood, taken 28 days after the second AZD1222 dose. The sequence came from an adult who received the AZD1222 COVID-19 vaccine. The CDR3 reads CASSLGTTNQPQHF. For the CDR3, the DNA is TGCGCCAGCAGCTTGGGGACAACAAATCAGCCCCAGCATTTT.